One TCR beta chain is described in this entry. Its binding antigen is unknown. Read coverage stops 3 residues before the CDR3 terminus; the germline J gene supplies the remainder. This sample stems from a study of T cells in women clearing cervical HPV infection (dated by TCRdb to between 2017 and 2018). General notes on the study: The cases were about 23 women with histologically confirmed HPV16-related CIN3 or worse, and 2 of those women had invasive cancers. Controls were 25 or so women whose single incident HPV16 infection cleared within 12 months without precancer or cancer developing. Blood from cases was collected at the visit where the lesion was first found, while blood from controls was collected once the infection could no longer be detected. Among cases, blood sampling came a median of roughly 150 days after lesion detection, with an interquartile range of about 85 to 200 days. HLA typing was available for only a few women, so HLA type could not be excluded as a confounder. This exploratory proof-of-principle case-control study, nested within the Guanacaste HPV Natural History Study in Costa Rica, compared TCR repertoires among women with different cervical HPV16 outcomes. Cases and controls were matched on year of sample collection and on age within five years. Cases had a median age of about 35 years and controls had a median age of around 41, with no significant differences in baseline characteristics. In the parent cohort, fewer than 13,000 women aged 18 or older were enrolled in Guanacaste, Costa Rica, during about 1993 to 1994 and were followed for roughly seven years. Five blinded duplicates per group were added as quality controls, so that 60 or so samples were obtained: some 50 participants and 10 replicates.

Beyond this particular receptor, the publication reports: Because the number of T cells in each sample was unknown, differences in richness could reflect differing T-cell content rather than repertoire biology. The cross-sectional design could not show whether associations preceded infection or resulted from it; effector/memory subsets and HPV-specific T cells were not isolated. Lower TRBV6-7 relative abundance was observed in cases than in controls (about 0.1% versus 0.15%; Bonferroni P = 0.0008). Significantly higher TCR repertoire richness was observed in CIN3+ cases than in controls across sequencing depths, whereas no difference in evenness was found. Cases were distinguished from controls with an estimated AUC of about 0.8 by random forest classifiers combining richness and V gene abundances.

Every participant had a single incident cervical HPV16 infection, and women with prevalent HPV16 infections were excluded. Cervical HPV DNA was detected by MY09/MY11 PCR, and genotyping was performed by dot-blot hybridization. Around 15 mL of heparinized blood was centrifuged, after which the buffy coat was aliquoted, frozen at -30 degrees C, and then stored at -80 degrees C. Genomic DNA was extracted from buffy coat specimens using QIAGEN kits. V is pruned by 7 bases and J by 1 base, leaving 10 bases of the junction without a gene match. The germline V gene (reference sequence) sets CDR1 to LNHDA and CDR2 to SQIVND. Spanning cysteine to phenylalanine, the CDR3 consists of 19 amino acids. The DNA has 48 bases, all within the CDR3, and is read from base 1. TCR beta CDR3 regions were amplified by multiplex PCR from an average of roughly 1.1 ug genomic DNA per sample using the immunoSEQ assay. The assay corrected primer bias using a complete synthetic TCR repertoire to establish an amplification baseline. The amplicons were sequenced using the Illumina platform. From the authors' description of their analysis: Error correction of the sequences involved clustering with frequency ratios plus a modified nearest-neighbor algorithm, after which the sequences were analyzed in the immunoSEQ Analyzer using IMGT gene definitions. At each rarefaction depth, TCR richness and evenness were averaged across 20 rarefaction repeats, and samples with fewer sequences than that depth were excluded. Relative abundances of V, D and J genes were compared between groups using Wilcoxon rank sum tests, with FDR correction applied. Blinded duplicates gave an intraclass correlation of roughly 96% for TCR richness and an average of about 74% across over 65 gene segments. TCRdb took this table from immuneACCESS and kept in-frame rearrangements with V and J called. Such tables lack part of the clones; where checked against another copy, unresolved V genes explain under half of the gap, and the rest is unexplained. For V, J and clone size, that table is used; D and trimming come from the DNA. In this sample's table one finds some 41,000 clones. Of the sample, about 8% falls within the top ten clones.

This chain joins TRBV19 to TRBJ2-2; 15 central bases correspond to TRBD2. The sequencing input was blood buffy coat. The TCR sequence derives from a woman aged 18 to 75 with a cervical HPV16 infection that either progressed to CIN3+ or cleared (not recorded which). The CDR3 here reads CASTDPGLAGGGNTGELFF. Incomplete CDR3 DNA: TGTGCCAGTACGGACCCGGGACTAGCGGGGGGCGGGAACACCGGGGAG.